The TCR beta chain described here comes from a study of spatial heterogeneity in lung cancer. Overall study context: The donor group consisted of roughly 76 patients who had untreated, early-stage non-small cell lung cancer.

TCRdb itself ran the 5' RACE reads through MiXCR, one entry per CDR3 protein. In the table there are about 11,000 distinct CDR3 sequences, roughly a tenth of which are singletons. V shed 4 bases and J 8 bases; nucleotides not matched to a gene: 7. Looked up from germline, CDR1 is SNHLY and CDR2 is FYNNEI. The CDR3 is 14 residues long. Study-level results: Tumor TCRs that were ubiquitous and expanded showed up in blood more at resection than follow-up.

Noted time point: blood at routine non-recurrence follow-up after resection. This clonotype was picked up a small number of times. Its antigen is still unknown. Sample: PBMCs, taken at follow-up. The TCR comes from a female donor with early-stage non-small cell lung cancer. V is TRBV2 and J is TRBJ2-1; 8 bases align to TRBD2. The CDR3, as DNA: TGTGCCAGCAGTGTTCGGGGGGGAATCTATGAGCAGTTCTTC. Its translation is CASSVRGGIYEQFF.